This record looks at one T cell receptor beta chain sequence and its context. Its antigen is unknown. Primed by a sample-barcoded 5' primer and a J-beta primer mix, a second PCR proceeded for roughly 6 to 12 cycles. A tag from a template-switch adaptor with 12 random nucleotides marked each cDNA molecule. MiXCR, applied by TCRdb to the 5' RACE reads, yields one record per CDR3 protein. Here the sample spans some 710,000 distinct CDR3 sequences, 35% to 50% being singletons. This entry belongs to a study of blood T cells in healthy people across ages. The overall study: Roughly one uniquely barcoded beta molecule per two T cells was captured.

The study, taken as a whole, reports: Estimates of diversity drawn from one million T cells were considered underestimates. Higher naive T cell percentage went strongly together with higher TCR beta diversity.

This CDR3 region has 15 residues. Germline loops: CDR1 LNHNV, CDR2 YYDKDF (reference sequence). V lost 0 bases and J lost 4, with 13 bases in between. The sequence was obtained from a man older than 75 in good health. The specimen sequenced was blood. The chain has TRBV15 and TRBJ2-7; tentatively, D is TRBD1 (6 bases). The CDR3 region has the DNA TGTGCCACCAGCAGAGATACAGGGTCCGTTTACGAGCAGTACTTC. It is translated as CATSRDTGSVYEQYF.